Listed here is a single T cell receptor (beta chain). Seattle cases were enrolled at active infection and followed longitudinally. The CDR3 contains 16 residues. Unmatched junction bases numbered 5, after V lost 4 bases and J lost 8 bases. The germline V gene encodes CDR1 MNHEY and CDR2 SVGEGT. The data were obtained in a study of blood T cell repertoires in COVID-19. Study summary: Material from acute and convalescent COVID-19 was sourced from the United States, Italy and Spain.

Per the original data handling: Amplification of reference gene primers was used by the study to estimate nucleated cell counts. TCRdb's copy holds only in-frame clones and misses some; the assay was immunoSEQ multiplex PCR. The V and J calls and clone size come from that table; D and trimming were worked out from the DNA. The table shows tens of thousands of clones, with more than 70% occurring only once. V gene TRBV6-2 or TRBV6-3 combines with J gene TRBJ2-1; 16 positions match TRBD2. The sequencing sample was made of peripheral blood. The TCR originated in a man in his 70s with COVID-19, enrolled during active disease. The CDR3 bases are TGTGCCAGCAGTTCGTCCGGGACTAGCGGGAGGGATGAGCAGTTCTTC. Its protein product is CASSSSGTSGRDEQFF.